This entry is about one TCR beta chain. Its target is not known. This sample was taken from a study of T cell responses to AZD1222 COVID-19 vaccine. Study-wide context: Samples with a second dose at about 4 or about 12 weeks were pooled together. Whole-study results and caveats: No repertoire was sampled before or during the peak T cell response, only after it. Reportedly, nearly half the spike-specific TCRs target unmutated variant regions. Spike was spanned by vaccine-associated CD4 TCRs, with dominance at 160-218 and 743-854.

The CDR3 consists of 15 residues. The germline gives CDR1 SGHKS, CDR2 YYEKEE (reference sequence). The V gene lost 0 bases and the J gene lost 2 bases, with 12 bases spanning the gap. TCRdb's copy holds only in-frame clones and misses some; the assay was immunoSEQ multiplex PCR. In the table there are approximately 110,000 clones, around 92% of which are singletons. The chain uses TRBV5-5 and TRBJ2-7; D is unresolved. Sequencing used peripheral blood, obtained on day 0 of AZD1222 vaccination. This sequence was found in an adult in good health. Here the CDR3 reads CASSLGVRSAYEQYF. Here the CDR3 DNA reads TGTGCCAGCAGCTTGGGGGTTCGGTCGGCCTACGAGCAGTACTTC. The variable domain in full, with the rest retrieved from reference TRBV5-5 and TRBJ2-7, is DAGVTQSPTHLIKTRGQQVTLRCSPISGHKSVSWYQQVLGQGPQFIFQYYEKEERGRGNFPDRFSARQFPNYSSELNVNALLLGDSALYLCASSLGVRSAYEQYFGPGTRLTVT.